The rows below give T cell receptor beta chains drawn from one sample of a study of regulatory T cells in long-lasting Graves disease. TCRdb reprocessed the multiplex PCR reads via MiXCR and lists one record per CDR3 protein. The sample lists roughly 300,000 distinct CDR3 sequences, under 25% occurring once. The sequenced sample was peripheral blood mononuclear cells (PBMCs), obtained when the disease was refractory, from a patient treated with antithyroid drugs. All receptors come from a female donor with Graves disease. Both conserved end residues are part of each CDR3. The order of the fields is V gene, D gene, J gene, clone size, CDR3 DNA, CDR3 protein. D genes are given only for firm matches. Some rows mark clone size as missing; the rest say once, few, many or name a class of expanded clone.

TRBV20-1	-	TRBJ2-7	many	TGCAGTGCTAGTGGGCAGGGTGGTATCCACGAGCAGTACTTC	CSASGQGGIHEQYF
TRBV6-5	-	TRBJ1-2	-	TGTGCCAGCAGTGAAGCGCGGGTCGGCGGCTACACCTTC	CASSEARVGGYTF
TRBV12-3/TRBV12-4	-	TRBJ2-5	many	TGTGCCAGCAGTATACAGTACCAAGAGACCCAGTACTTC	CASSIQYQETQYF
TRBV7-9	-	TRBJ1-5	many	TGTGCCAGCAGCTGGGGAGGGGATAGCAATCAGCCCCAGCATTTT	CASSWGGDSNQPQHF
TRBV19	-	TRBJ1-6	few	TGTGCCAGTAGTATGCGGTGGTCACCCCTCCACTTT	CASSMRWSPLHF
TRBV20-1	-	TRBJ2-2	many	TGCAGTGCTAGTGCCGGGAACACCGGGGAGCTGTTTTTT	CSASAGNTGELFF
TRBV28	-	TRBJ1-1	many	TGTGCCAGCAGTTTTTTGAGGGAAACTGAAGCTTTCTTT	CASSFLRETEAFF
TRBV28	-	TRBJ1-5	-	TGTGCCAGCGTGGACGTCCCGAGGGGCAATCAGCCCCAGCATTTT	CASVDVPRGNQPQHF
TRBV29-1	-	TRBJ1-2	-	TGCAGCGTAGGGGTGAACTATGGCTACACCTTC	CSVGVNYGYTF
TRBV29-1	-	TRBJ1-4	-	TGCAGCGTTCCTGGTATAGATAATGAAAAACTGTTTTTT	CSVPGIDNEKLFF
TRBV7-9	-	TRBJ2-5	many	TGTGCCAGCAGCTTAGGGGGGGGGACAGTTGGCGGAGAGACCCAGTACTTC	CASSLGGGTVGGETQYF
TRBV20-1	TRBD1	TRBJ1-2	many	TGCAGTCCTACCGGCCGGGACAGGAGCGGAGATGGCTACACCTTC	CSPTGRDRSGDGYTF
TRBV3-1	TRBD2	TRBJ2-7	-	TGTGCCAGCAGCCAAGGGACTGGGGGGGACGAGCAGTACTTC	CASSQGTGGDEQYF
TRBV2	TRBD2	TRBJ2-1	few	TGTGCCAGCCAAGGGCTAGCGGGATACAATGAGCAGTTCTTC	CASQGLAGYNEQFF
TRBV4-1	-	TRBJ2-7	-	TGCGCCAGCAGCCCGACCGGGCCAGGGCCGCCATACGAGCAGTACTTC	CASSPTGPGPPYEQYF
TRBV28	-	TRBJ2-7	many	TGTGCCAGCACAGGAAACTCCTACGAGCAGTACTTC	CASTGNSYEQYF
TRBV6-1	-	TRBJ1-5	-	TGTGCCAGCAGTATTTCAGGGGAACCCAATCAGCCCCAGCATTTT	CASSISGEPNQPQHF
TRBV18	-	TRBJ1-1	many	TGTGCCAGCTCACCCCGGACAGAAGGACGGAACACTGAAGCTTTCTTT	CASSPRTEGRNTEAFF
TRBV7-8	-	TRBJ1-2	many	TGTGCCAGCAGCTCTGCCCGGACAGTGAAAAACTATGGCTACACCTTC	CASSSARTVKNYGYTF
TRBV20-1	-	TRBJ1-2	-	TGCAGTGCCCGAATATTTCAGACAGGAAGGTGGGATGGCTACACCTTC	CSARIFQTGRWDGYTF
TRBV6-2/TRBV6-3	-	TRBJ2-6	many	TGTGCCAGCAGTTACTTCTCTGGGGCCAACGTCCTGACTTTC	CASSYFSGANVLTF
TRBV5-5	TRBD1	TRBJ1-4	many	TGTGCCAGCAGCTTAGCAGGGGGCGAAGGTGAAAAACTGTTTTTT	CASSLAGGEGEKLFF
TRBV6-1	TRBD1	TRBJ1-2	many	TGTGCCAGCAGCCACCCGGGACAGGGTCACTATGGCTACACCTTC	CASSHPGQGHYGYTF
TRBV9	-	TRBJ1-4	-	TGTGCCAGCGGAGGACAGTTTAATGAAAAACTGTTTTTT	CASGGQFNEKLFF
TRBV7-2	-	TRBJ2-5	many	TGTGCCAGCAGCTCTGACCGAATAGCGACCCAGTACTTC	CASSSDRIATQYF
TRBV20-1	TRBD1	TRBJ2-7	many	TGCAGTGCTAGAGGAAGGGGGCGGCAACCCTACGAGCAGTACTTC	CSARGRGRQPYEQYF
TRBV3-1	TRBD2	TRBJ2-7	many	TGTGCCAGCAGCCGAACGCGGGGGGGCGAGCAGTACTTC	CASSRTRGGEQYF
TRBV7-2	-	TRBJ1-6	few	TGTGCCAGCAGCCGGACAGTAACGGGGTCACCCCTCCACTTT	CASSRTVTGSPLHF
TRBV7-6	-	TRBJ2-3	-	TGTGCCAGCAGGGAGGGGGGGTACACAGATACGCAGTATTTT	CASREGGYTDTQYF
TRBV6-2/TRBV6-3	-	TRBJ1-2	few	TGTGCCAGCAGTTACATGCAGAACTATGGCTACACCTTC	CASSYMQNYGYTF
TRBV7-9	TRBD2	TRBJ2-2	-	TGTGCCAGCAGCTTAGAACTAGCGGGAGTAAATTTTATGACCGGGGAGCTGTTTTTT	CASSLELAGVNFMTGELFF
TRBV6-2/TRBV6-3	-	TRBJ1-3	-	TGTGCCAGCAGTTACTCCCTCCGTGGCTCTGGAAACACCATATATTTT	CASSYSLRGSGNTIYF
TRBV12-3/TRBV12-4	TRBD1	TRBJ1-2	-	TGTGCCAGCACTCAATCGGAGGGAACAGGGGGTGGCTACACCTTC	CASTQSEGTGGGYTF
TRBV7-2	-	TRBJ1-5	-	TGTGCCAGCAGCCCGGGCAGGGTTCGGGATCAGCCCCAGCATTTT	CASSPGRVRDQPQHF
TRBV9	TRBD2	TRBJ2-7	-	TGTGCCAGCAGTAAGGAAGTGGGACTAGCGGGAGAACCCTACGAGCAGTACTTC	CASSKEVGLAGEPYEQYF
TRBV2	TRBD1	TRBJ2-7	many	TGTGCCAGCGGGGGACAGGGTTTCTACGAGCAGTACTTC	CASGGQGFYEQYF
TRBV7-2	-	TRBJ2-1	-	TGTGCCAGCAGCTTAGTCGGGTCCAATGAGCAGTTCTTC	CASSLVGSNEQFF
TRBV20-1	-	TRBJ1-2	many	TGCAGTGCTAGGTCCAACGCTGTGGGCTACACCTTC	CSARSNAVGYTF